The 8 T cell receptor beta chains presented below share a single source sample, sequenced in a study of blood T cell repertoires in COVID-19 (dated by TCRdb to the early 2020s). The protocol used for the library was the immunoSEQ multiplex PCR assay. The table was pulled from immuneACCESS by TCRdb, which kept in-frame rearrangements only. Such tables lose some clones; where checked, under half of the loss comes from unresolved V genes, and the rest has no known cause. This sample is represented by under 150,000 clones; 88% of them were singletons. Around 26% of the sample goes to the ten largest clones. The sample taken for sequencing was peripheral blood. Receptors were obtained from a human donor in a cohort sampled during active COVID-19.

Only a few counts were recorded for this clone. The rearrangement links TRBV5-4 to TRBJ1-5; D may be TRBD1 (5 bases). The CDR3 extends over 13 amino acids. In germline, CDR1 is SGHNT, CDR2 YYREEE (reference sequence). V was trimmed by 0 bases and J by 7 bases, leaving 8 bases between them. The chain's CDR3 is CASSLGGGQPQHF. CDR3 coding DNA: TGTGCCAGCAGCTTGGGGGGGGGACAGCCCCAGCATTTT.

V gene TRBV11-2 combines with J gene TRBJ2-1; possible D gene TRBD1, 6 bases. The V and J ends lost 5 bases and 5 bases respectively, with 22 bases between them. From germline, CDR1 is SGHAT and CDR2 FQNNGV. The CDR3 totals 17 residues. The CDR3 sequence: CASSRDTFVMGDNEQFF. The CDR3 DNA sequence: TGTGCCAGCAGCCGGGACACCTTTGTTATGGGTGACAATGAGCAGTTCTTC.

The rearrangement joins TRBV12-3 or TRBV12-4 to TRBJ2-3, with D unresolved. The CDR3 has 11 residues. V was shortened by 3 bases and J by 9 bases, with 7 bases between the two germline ends. The DNA for the CDR3 is TGTGCCAGCAGTTTGGAGTTCACGCAGTATTTT. As protein: CASSLEFTQYF.

The chain has TRBV9 and TRBJ1-1; D is unresolved. The germline CDR1 and CDR2 sequences are SGDLS and YYNGEE. The CDR3 consists of 14 residues. The ends were cut back, 1 base at V and 5 bases at J, with 12 bases in the middle. Here the CDR3 reads CASSVSEGRTEAFF. The CDR3 DNA is TGTGCCAGCAGCGTATCGGAGGGCCGGACTGAAGCTTTCTTT.

The genes are TRBV19 and TRBJ2-1; 7 bases are a match to TRBD2. This CDR3 contains 17 residues. Germline lookup yields CDR1 LNHDA and CDR2 SQIVND (reference sequence). J gave up 3 bases and V 3 bases, and 11 bases lay outside the gene matches. Here the CDR3 DNA reads TGTGCCAGTAGTATTCTGGGAGGGGACTCCTTCTACAATGAGCAGTTCTTC. Amino acid sequence: CASSILGGDSFYNEQFF.

This sequence joins TRBV4-3 and TRBJ2-2; TRBD2 might be the D (5 bases). Germline CDR1 is LGHNA and CDR2 is YSLEER. Trimming stripped 0 bases from V and 1 base from J, with 9 bases between. The CDR3 is 16 residues long. The chain's CDR3 is CASSQDPGVNTGELFF. CDR3 in DNA: TGCGCCAGCAGCCAAGATCCCGGGGTGAACACCGGGGAGCTGTTTTTT.

This clone turned up a few times. V usage is TRBV11-3 and J usage is TRBJ1-1; D unclear. Per germline, CDR1 SGHNT and CDR2 YENEEA. This CDR3 has 13 amino acids. V was trimmed by 3 bases and J by 1 base, leaving 6 bases between them. CDR3 protein: CASSFRQNTEAFF. CDR3 coding DNA: TGTGCCAGCAGCTTCAGGCAGAACACTGAAGCTTTCTTT.

CDR3 loop: CASSFHSGGTGSYEQYF. CDR3 nucleotides: TGTGCCAGCAGCTTCCACTCCGGGGGGACCGGCTCCTACGAGCAGTACTTC. This rearrangement joins TRBV7-9 to TRBJ2-7; 7 bases match TRBD2. Germline CDR1 SEHNR, CDR2 FQNEAQ (reference sequence). There are 17 residues in the CDR3. After removal of 3 bases from V and 0 bases from J, the junction contained 11 bases not matched to a gene.